This T cell receptor (beta chain) was found in a study of CD4 T cells in relation to SARS-CoV-2 and coronaviruses (TCRdb year 2021). Concerning the study at large: In the ViraFEST assay, PBMCs were grown with antigen for approximately 9 days, and TCR beta CDR3s were then sequenced to identify antigen-specific clonal expansions. Shared crossreactive spike epitopes were mapped to their HLA restriction using patient-derived lymphoblastoid cell lines. At the level of individual TCR clonotypes, the study measured memory CD4+ T cell crossreactivity between SARS-CoV-2 spike protein and common cold coronavirus spike proteins. The negative reference condition was either a culture with an HIV-1 Nef peptide pool or a culture with no peptide. Samples from a few pre-COVID donors and the naive versus memory experiments were sequenced with the Adaptive Biotechnologies TCR-sequencing kit; other data were Illumina-based. Expansion assays from other donors in the study were sequenced with a different, Illumina-based TCR-beta assay. Here is what the overall study found, with its caveats: Approximately 69% of donors had memory CD4+ clonotypes that crossrecognized SARS-CoV-2 and at least one common cold coronavirus spike. Compared with monoreactive clones, crossreactive clones had significantly weaker SARS-CoV-2-driven expansion, a result consistent with antigenic imprinting. Crossreactivity analysis was centred on spike protein, so crossreactivity against other viral proteins was not assessed. Small numbers of patients and of tested TCRs were a limitation of the study. Because no donor provided both pre-pandemic and post-infection samples, tracing the source of pre-existing responses was limited.

Libraries were constructed by the immunoSEQ multiplex PCR assay. The source study handled its data this way. Preprocessing removed nonproductive sequences and CDR3s not starting with C, not ending with F or W, or shorter than 7 amino acids. The MANAFEST web app identified antigen-specific clonotypes based on expansion compared with the reference and other culture wells. To be counted as positive, a clone had to show significant expansion compared with the reference culture, at an FDR below 0.05, in 2 of 3 replicate wells. For a clone to be considered positive, significant expansion relative to all other tandem wells and an odds ratio above 5 were also required. Pairwise Levenshtein distance, computed with the stringdist R package after three terminal residues were trimmed from each end, was used as the measure of CDR3 homology. In TCRdb, the immuneACCESS table is reduced to in-frame sequences with V and J assigned. These tables do not hold every clone; where another copy was compared, an unresolved V gene accounts for under half, and the others remain unexplained. For V, J and clone size, that table is used; D and trimming come from the DNA. This sample comprises about 15,000 clones, roughly three quarters of them detected only once. The ten largest make up 18% of the sample.

CD4+ T cells from unexposed donors were collected before the COVID-19 pandemic (2011-2018). After 10 days of culture, CD4+ T cells were isolated with the EasySep CD4+ T cell isolation kit. Unexposed donor CD4+ T cells were tested for reactivity to SARS-CoV-2 S and N and four common cold coronavirus spike pools, as cell number allowed. Each well held two million PBMCs cultured in IMDM containing around 5% human AB serum and roughly 9.3 IU/ml IL-2. Half of the culture medium was replaced with fresh IL-2-containing medium on days 3 and 7. In general, every peptide culture condition was set up in three replicate wells. Leukapheresis product for the unexposed donors was purchased commercially. PBMCs were isolated from leukapheresis product or whole blood by Ficoll-Paque PLUS gradient centrifugation. PBMCs were either cryopreserved at -140°C or used fresh in the expansion assay. The QIAamp Micro DNA Kit was used to extract genomic DNA from the CD4+ T cells.

A note on this clone: Its antigen target is currently unknown. It has no much larger one-base neighbor in the sample; base qualities were not kept.

The sequenced sample was CD4+ T cells from PBMCs, cultured in vitro. This TCR came from a human donor in good health.

The CDR3 protein is CASSMGGPGNTIYF. The nucleotide sequence reads as follows: TGTGCCAGTAGTATGGGGGGGCCTGGAAACACCATATATTTT. The V gene is TRBV19 and the J gene is TRBJ1-3, with TRBD1 as a weak D call on 6 bases. Trimming takes 3 bases from V and 2 bases from J, and the germline ends sit 8 bases apart. The germline V gene (reference sequence) supplies CDR1 LNHDA and CDR2 SQIVND. The CDR3 numbers 14 residues from cysteine through phenylalanine. Just the 42-base CDR3 DNA is kept, in frame starting at base 1. The entire variable domain, with the stretches around the CDR3 drawn from the reference TRBV19 and TRBJ1-3 proteins, is DGGITQSPKYLFRKEGQNVTLSCEQNLNHDAMYWYRQDPGQGLRLIYYSQIVNDFQKGDIAEGYSVSREKKESFPLTVTSAQKNPTAFYLCASSMGGPGNTIYFGEGSWLTVV.